The 29 T cell receptor beta chains given below trace back to one sample, sequenced in a study of T-cell reconstitution after alpha-beta-depleted transplantation in children. Unique molecular identifiers were incorporated when the TCRbeta library was constructed. Via MiXCR, TCRdb re-called the PCR reads, giving one row per CDR3 protein. The sample records around 440,000 distinct CDR3 sequences, approximately 10% being singletons. Here the sequenced sample was PBMCs, taken before TCRalphabeta/CD19-depleted stem cell transplant. Source of these receptors: a child between 2 and 9 years old with inherited bone marrow failure, due to receive a stem cell transplant.

This clonotype was counted only a few times. The CDR3 loop is CASSLEGTGSGGANVLTF. CDR3 nucleotides: TGTGCCAGCAGTTTGGAGGGGACAGGGTCGGGTGGGGCCAACGTCCTGACTTTC. The J gene is TRBJ2-6, the V gene TRBV28; 9 nucleotides match TRBD1. This CDR3 has 18 residues. The germline gives CDR1 MDHEN, CDR2 SYDVKM. J lost 3 bases, V lost 3 bases, and 9 bases had no gene match.

The rearrangement joins TRBV18 to TRBJ2-3, with 8 positions matching TRBD1. Per germline, CDR1 KGHSH and CDR2 LQKENI. The CDR3 runs to 13 residues. V lost 10 bases and J lost 0; bases outside the gene matches: 3. The CDR3 loop reads CATGQGSTDTQYF. In DNA, the CDR3 is TGTGCCACTGGACAGGGAAGCACAGATACGCAGTATTTT.

The table lists this clonotype with a few counts. The gene calls are TRBV27 and TRBJ2-1; the D gene is possibly TRBD1 (8 bases). The CDR3 totals 15 residues. Germline CDR1 is MNHEY and CDR2 is SMNVEV (reference sequence). V lost 5 bases and J 5 bases, leaving 16 bases between the germline ends. The CDR3 nucleotides read TGTGCCAGCAGTCTACAGGGGGGGTCCGACAATGAGCAGTTCTTC. Its translation is CASSLQGGSDNEQFF.

This clonotype has ten or more counts. V and J are TRBV10-3 and TRBJ2-5, with D perhaps matching TRBD1 (6 bases). The germline V gene has CDR1 ENHRY and CDR2 SYGVKD. CDR3 length equals 17 residues. Deletions cut 3 bases from V and 5 bases from J, with 22 bases between. The CDR3 sequence is CAISDGPGTRSRETQYF. The CDR3 region has the DNA TGTGCCATCAGTGATGGCCCGGGGACACGTTCTCGGGAGACCCAGTACTTC.

Only a few counts were recorded for this clonotype. The rearrangement links TRBV4-2 to TRBJ1-2; D is unresolved. V dropped 0 bases and J dropped 2 bases, with 10 bases sitting between them. This CDR3 contains 15 residues. CDR1 LGHNA and CDR2 YNFKEQ come from the germline V gene. For the CDR3, the DNA is TGTGCCAGCAGCCAAGAGCCAGGAAAAAACTATGGCTACACCTTC. Translation: CASSQEPGKNYGYTF.

This clonotype was counted a single time. Given a much more abundant clone one base away, this may be a read error. The chain recombines TRBV9 with TRBJ2-1; D is undetermined. Germline CDR1 is SGDLS and CDR2 is YYNGEE. The CDR3 sequence is 15 residues long. The V end was cut by 3 bases, the J end by 8 bases, with 18 bases between. CDR3 loop: CASSEWDSRYDEQFF. CDR3 sequence (DNA): TGTGCCAGCAGCGAGTGGGATTCACGGTACGATGAGCAGTTCTTC. Together with reference TRBV9 and TRBJ2-1, the CDR3 gives the full variable domain: DSGVTQTPKHLITATGQRVTLRCSPRSGDLSVYWYQQSLDQGLQFLIQYYNGEERAKGNILERFSAQQFPDLHSELNLSSLELGDSALYFCASSEWDSRYDEQFFGPGTRLTVL.

This clonotype was counted at least ten times. The genes are TRBV4-3 and TRBJ2-1; 8 bases are shared with TRBD2. This CDR3 contains 16 residues. V gave up 3 bases and J gave up 6 bases; unmatched junction bases: 10. CDR1 and CDR2 (germline): LGHNA, YSLEER. The CDR3 region has the DNA TGCGCCAGCAGCCATAACGGGAGGGTCAAGGGCAATGAGCAGTTCTTC. This gives the protein CASSHNGRVKGNEQFF.

CDR3 in DNA: TGTGCCAGCAGCCAGAATACGGGCTCTACGCCTGCAAAACTGTTTTTT. Translating it yields CASSQNTGSTPAKLFF. The chain combines TRBV3-1 with TRBJ1-4; D call uncertain. CDR3 length: 16 amino acids. The germline V and J ends were trimmed by 3 bases and 10 bases, with 21 bases remaining between them. Germline CDR1 reads LGHDT; CDR2 reads YNNKEL (reference sequence).

This clonotype came up many times. The J gene is TRBJ1-2, the V gene TRBV19; maybe TRBD1 (5 bases). The CDR3 loop spans 13 amino acids. Germline V gene lookup returns CDR1 LNHDA and CDR2 SQIVND (reference sequence). Between the trimmed V and J ends, which lost 8 bases and 0 bases, there was a span of 10 bases. This chain's CDR3 is CASGHLPNYGYTF. CDR3 coding DNA: TGTGCCAGTGGACACCTACCTAACTATGGCTACACCTTC.

The table lists this clonotype with many counts. The rearrangement links TRBV27 to TRBJ2-1, with 10 bases that match TRBD2. V lost 5 bases, J lost 5 bases, and 6 bases stayed unmatched. Germline-derived CDR1 and CDR2 are MNHEY and SMNVEV (reference sequence). The CDR3 has 15 residues. CDR3: CASSLDGLADNEQFF. The CDR3 DNA follows: TGTGCCAGCAGTCTTGACGGACTAGCGGACAATGAGCAGTTCTTC.

This clonotype has at least ten counts. The V call is TRBV7-8, the J call TRBJ2-7; 7 bases fit TRBD2. V was pared by 1 base and J by 2 bases, with 5 bases of the junction left unmatched. CDR1 is SGHVS, CDR2 FQNEAQ, per germline. The CDR3 consists of 15 residues. CDR3 residues: CASSLGGGGPYEQYF. The CDR3 DNA follows: TGTGCCAGCAGCTTAGGCGGGGGAGGCCCCTACGAGCAGTACTTC.

Ten or more counts support this clonotype. The genes are TRBV11-2 and TRBJ2-7; D is possibly TRBD1 (5 bases). V lost 0 bases and J 2 bases, leaving 11 bases between the germline ends. The CDR3 totals 15 residues. In germline, CDR1 is SGHAT, CDR2 FQNNGV. DNA for the CDR3: TGTGCCAGCAGCTTAGATCCTGCAGGGACCTACGAGCAGTACTTC. This encodes CASSLDPAGTYEQYF.

The chain recombines TRBV28 with TRBJ1-2; D possibly corresponds to TRBD1 (6 bases). The V end lost 2 bases, the J end lost 3 bases, and 13 bases lay between the germline ends. This CDR3 has 15 amino acids. Germline V CDR1 and CDR2: MDHEN, SYDVKM. CDR3 protein: CASSLNRVSDYGYTF. As DNA, the CDR3 is TGTGCCAGCAGTTTAAACAGGGTCTCAGACTATGGCTACACCTTC.

Ten or more counts support this clonotype. The chain links TRBV4-2 to TRBJ2-2, with D maybe TRBD1 (7 bases). V dropped 1 base and J dropped 6 bases, with 27 bases sitting between them. Germline CDR1 and CDR2: LGHNA and YNFKEQ. The CDR3 is made up of 20 amino acids. DNA for the CDR3: TGTGCCAGCAGCCAAGTGGTCATAGAGGGGGCGAAAGGAGGGTCCGGGGAGCTGTTTTTT. The encoded protein is CASSQVVIEGAKGGSGELFF.

This clonotype has only a few counts. J is TRBJ2-7 and V is TRBV5-8, with D maybe TRBD2 (5 bases). V was pared by 1 base and J by 0 bases, with 17 bases between. CDR1 is SGHTS and CDR2 is YDEGEE in the germline V gene. The CDR3 loop spans 17 amino acids. This chain's CDR3 is CASSLFARASSSYEQYF. For the CDR3, the DNA is TGTGCCAGCAGCTTGTTTGCGCGGGCCAGCAGCTCCTACGAGCAGTACTTC.

This clonotype came up a few times. The DNA for the CDR3 is TGTGCCACCAGTGATTTGGACAGTTTGAACACCGGGGAGCTGTTTTTT. This sequence encodes CATSDLDSLNTGELFF. The chain recombines TRBV24-1 with TRBJ2-2, with D tentatively TRBD1 (5 bases). There are 16 residues in the CDR3. Germline V gene lookup returns CDR1 KGHDR and CDR2 SFDVKD. Deletions cut 0 bases from V and 1 base from J, with 8 bases between.

There are many counts of this clonotype. The V call is TRBV11-2, the J call TRBJ2-3; 7 bases are shared with TRBD2. This CDR3 has 18 amino acids. CDR1 is SGHAT and CDR2 is FQNNGV in the germline V gene. V gave up 5 bases and J gave up 0 bases; unmatched junction bases: 14. As DNA, the CDR3 is TGTGCCAGCAGCCCCCGGGATGGGGGAGGGATTAGCACAGATACGCAGTATTTT. Protein sequence: CASSPRDGGGISTDTQYF.

This clonotype was picked up many times. The V call is TRBV12-3 or TRBV12-4, the J call TRBJ1-2, with D unresolved. The V and J ends lost 1 base and 5 bases respectively, with 8 bases between them. The length of the CDR3 is 13 residues. CDR3 sequence reads: CASSLVALYGYTF. CDR3 nucleotide sequence: TGTGCCAGCAGTTTAGTCGCCCTTTATGGCTACACCTTC.

This clonotype was counted at least ten times. The chain employs TRBV29-1 and TRBJ2-5, with a tentative D call TRBD2 (6 bases). Germline V gene sequence: CDR1 SQVTM, CDR2 ANQGSEA. This CDR3 is 13 amino acids long. V gave up 6 bases and J gave up 1 base, with 12 bases separating them. The CDR3 DNA is TGCAGCGTCGGGAGTTTGGGCCAAGAGACCCAGTACTTC. Translation gives CSVGSLGQETQYF.

This clonotype appeared many times. V usage is TRBV27 and J usage is TRBJ2-7; tentative D call: TRBD1 (6 bases). This CDR3 comprises 15 residues. CDR1 MNHEY and CDR2 SMNVEV come from the germline V gene (reference sequence). The ends were cut back, 5 bases at V and 1 base at J, with 15 bases in the middle. CDR3 protein: CASSATGSGSYEQYF. The CDR3 bases are TGTGCCAGCAGTGCCACAGGGTCAGGGTCCTACGAGCAGTACTTC.

This clonotype was counted many times. The chain employs TRBV20-1 and TRBJ2-5; TRBD2 might be the D (6 bases). Trimming pared 6 bases from V and 3 bases from J, leaving 14 bases between. The CDR3 extends over 13 amino acids. Germline values: CDR1 DFQATT, CDR2 SNEGSKA (reference sequence). The CDR3 loop is CSANWRAEETQYF. CDR3 nucleotides: TGCAGTGCCAATTGGAGGGCCGAAGAGACCCAGTACTTC.

Many counts were recorded for this clonotype. The rearrangement uses TRBV27 and TRBJ2-7; 7 positions match TRBD2. Germline CDR1 and CDR2: MNHEY and SMNVEV (reference sequence). The CDR3 loop spans 14 amino acids. The V gene end was trimmed by 4 bases and the J gene end by 7 bases; junction bases not matched to a gene: 10. For the CDR3, the DNA is TGTGCCAGCAGTTACCAAGGCACAGCGGGGGAGCAGTACTTC. It is translated as CASSYQGTAGEQYF.

This clonotype has at least ten counts. The V call is TRBV18, the J call TRBJ1-2; 9 nucleotides line up with TRBD1. After removal of 5 bases from V and 1 base from J, the junction contained 5 bases not matched to a gene. The germline gives CDR1 KGHSH, CDR2 LQKENI. The CDR3 is 15 amino acids. CDR3 nucleotides: TGTGCCAGCTCAACCGGGACAGGGTTTAACTATGGCTACACCTTC. Translated, it gives CASSTGTGFNYGYTF.

This clonotype was counted at least ten times. The genes are TRBV27 and TRBJ2-7; possibly TRBD2 for D (5 bases). V was pared by 5 bases and J by 7 bases, with 21 bases between. The CDR3 loop spans 15 amino acids. The germline V gene has CDR1 MNHEY and CDR2 SMNVEV (reference sequence). This CDR3 reads CASSPTVPEEQEQYF. The CDR3 nucleotides are TGTGCCAGCAGTCCAACGGTCCCGGAGGAGCAGGAGCAGTACTTC.

This rearrangement joins TRBV12-3 or TRBV12-4 to TRBJ2-1; TRBD1 matches at 7 bases. The V segment lost 2 bases and the J segment 4 bases; nucleotides outside the gene matches: 5. CDR3 length: 15 amino acids. As DNA, the CDR3 is TGTGCCAGCAGTTTACCCGGGACAGAATACAATGAGCAGTTCTTC. This sequence encodes CASSLPGTEYNEQFF.

This clonotype was found a few times. The gene calls are TRBV30 and TRBJ1-1; D is undetermined. The V end was cut by 3 bases, the J end by 7 bases, with 9 bases between. The germline CDR1 and CDR2 sequences are GTSNPN and SVGIG (reference sequence). The CDR3 extends over 11 amino acids. The chain's CDR3 is CAWRWAGEAFF. CDR3 nucleotides: TGTGCCTGGAGGTGGGCGGGTGAAGCTTTCTTT.

This clonotype was observed a few times. The rearrangement joins TRBV20-1 to TRBJ2-1, with 9 bases fitting TRBD2. The trim removed 0 bases at V and 6 bases at J, leaving 6 bases unmatched. CDR3 size: 15 residues. CDR1 DFQATT and CDR2 SNEGSKA come from the germline V gene (reference sequence). The DNA for the CDR3 is TGCAGTGCTAGAGATTCAGGCGGGAGGGCCAATGAGCAGTTCTTC. Amino acids: CSARDSGGRANEQFF.

In its sample, this clonotype was seen a few times. V and J are TRBV20-1 and TRBJ1-2; weak D call: TRBD1 (6 bases). CDR3 length: 12 residues. Germline V gene data show CDR1 as DFQATT and CDR2 as SNEGSKA (reference sequence). Trimming left V 1 base short and J 7 bases short, with 10 bases between. CDR3 region: CSARALTGGYTF. In DNA form, the CDR3 reads TGCAGTGCTAGAGCCTTGACAGGTGGCTACACCTTC.

This clonotype was recorded at least ten times. V is TRBV6-1 and J is TRBJ2-3; unclear D gene. The V end lost 5 bases, the J end lost 5 bases, and 14 bases lay between the germline ends. Per the germline V gene, CDR1 is MNHNS and CDR2 is SASEGT. This CDR3 contains 14 residues. The CDR3 sequence is CASSPIQKRDTQYF. The DNA of the CDR3 is TGTGCCAGCAGTCCGATACAAAAGAGAGATACGCAGTATTTT.